What follows are 7 T cell receptor beta chains derived from one specimen sequenced in a study of blood T cell repertoires in COVID-19. Libraries were prepared by immunoSEQ multiplex PCR; TCRdb keeps only in-frame clonotypes and omits some of them. Among 200,000 to 250,000 clones listed, around four fifths were seen once. What was sequenced was PBMCs or T cells enriched from blood (not recorded which). These receptors all come from a woman between 50 and 59 years old who had been exposed to COVID-19.

The genes are TRBV24-1 and TRBJ1-2; D is ambiguous. V lost 0 bases, J lost 2 bases, and 6 bases lay in between. Germline lookup yields CDR1 KGHDR and CDR2 SFDVKD. This CDR3 is 14 amino acids long. The CDR3 nucleotides read TGTGCCACCAGTGATTTGGAGGGAAACTATGGCTACACCTTC. Protein product: CATSDLEGNYGYTF.

CDR3 coding DNA: TGTGCCAGTACCGACAGTAGCAATCAGCCCCAGCATTTT. This codes for CASTDSSNQPQHF. This chain joins TRBV19 and TRBJ1-5, with D possibly TRBD1 on 5 matching bases. Per the germline V gene, CDR1 is LNHDA and CDR2 is SQIVND (reference sequence). With 7 bases removed from V and 0 bases from J, the gap between germline ends came to 7 bases. CDR3 size: 13 residues.

A single count supports this clone. The chain joins TRBV27 to TRBJ2-1; possibly TRBD2 for D (6 bases). Germline CDR1 MNHEY, CDR2 SMNVEV (reference sequence). The CDR3 is 14 residues long. The V gene lost 0 bases and the J gene lost 12 bases, with 15 bases spanning the gap. The CDR3 loop reads CASSLSLFLGGQFF. The CDR3 coding sequence is TGTGCCAGCAGTTTATCGCTTTTCTTGGGGGGGCAGTTCTTC.

J is TRBJ1-5 and V is TRBV6-5; no clear D gene. Germline V CDR1 and CDR2: MNHEY, SVGAGI. V lost 6 bases to trimming and J lost 6 bases, with 9 bases between them. The length of the CDR3 is 12 residues. CDR3 protein: CASRFSGQPQHF. DNA for the CDR3: TGTGCCAGCAGATTCTCCGGTCAGCCCCAGCATTTT.

The chain employs TRBV18 and TRBJ1-1; no reliable D call. Germline V gene data show CDR1 as KGHSH and CDR2 as LQKENI. Trimming removed 4 bases from V and 1 base from J, with 7 bases in between. This CDR3 spans 13 amino acids. The CDR3 coding sequence is TGTGCCAGCTCACTCGGGGAGAACACTGAAGCTTTCTTT. Protein: CASSLGENTEAFF.

The V gene is TRBV27, the J gene TRBJ1-1; D remains ambiguous. There are 15 residues in the CDR3. With 5 bases removed from V and 1 base from J, the gap between germline ends came to 14 bases. From germline, CDR1 is MNHEY and CDR2 SMNVEV (reference sequence). CDR3 sequence reads: CASSRSLSRNTEAFF. DNA for the CDR3: TGTGCCAGCAGTAGGAGCTTAAGTAGGAACACTGAAGCTTTCTTT.

This clone was observed once. The chain employs TRBV5-1 and TRBJ1-1; 7 bases are shared with TRBD1. Germline assignment: CDR1 SGHRS and CDR2 YFSETQ. This CDR3 has 14 amino acids. The V gene end was trimmed by 3 bases and the J gene end by 3 bases; junction bases not matched to a gene: 5. CDR3: CASSSGGLDTEAFF. DNA for the CDR3: TGCGCCAGCAGCTCAGGGGGGTTGGACACTGAAGCTTTCTTT.